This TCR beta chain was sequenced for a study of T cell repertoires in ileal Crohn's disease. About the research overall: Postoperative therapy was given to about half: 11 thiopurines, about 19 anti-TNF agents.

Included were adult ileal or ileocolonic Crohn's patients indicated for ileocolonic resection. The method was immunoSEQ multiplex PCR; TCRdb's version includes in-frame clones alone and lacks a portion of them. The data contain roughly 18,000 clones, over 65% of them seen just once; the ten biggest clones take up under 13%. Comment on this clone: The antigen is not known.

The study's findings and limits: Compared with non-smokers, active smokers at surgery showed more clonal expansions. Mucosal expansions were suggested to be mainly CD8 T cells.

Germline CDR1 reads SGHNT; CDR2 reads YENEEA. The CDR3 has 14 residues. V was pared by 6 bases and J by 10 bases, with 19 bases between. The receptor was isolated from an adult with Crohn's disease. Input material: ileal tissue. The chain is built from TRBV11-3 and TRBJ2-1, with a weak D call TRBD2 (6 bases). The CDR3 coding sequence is TGTGCCAGCAGTTGGGGCTGGCGGGGCGCCGAGCAGTTCTTC. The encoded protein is CASSWGWRGAEQFF. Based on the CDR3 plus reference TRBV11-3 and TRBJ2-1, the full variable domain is EAGVVQSPRYKIIEKKQPVAFWCNPISGHNTLYWYLQNLGQGPELLIRYENEEAVDDSQLPKDRFSAERLKGVDSTLKIQPAELGDSAVYLCASSWGWRGAEQFFGPGTRLTVL.